A few counts support the clone carrying this T cell receptor beta chain. The antigen is unknown. The data derive from a study of T cell repertoires in cytomegalovirus infection. Study-level results: The ex vivo response was dominated by HLA-C-restricted CMV-specific TCR beta clonotypes.

One entry per CDR3 protein, called by TCRdb with MiXCR from the reads. Altogether roughly 500,000 distinct CDR3 sequences are present, approximately 40% being singletons, with the ten largest covering roughly two fifths. This TCR came from a human donor in good health (CMV status not recorded). Some clones in this sample may be carry-over from other donors' samples. This material consisted of cultured PBMCs, taken from culture after CMV antigen stimulation.

The CDR3, as DNA: TGTGCCACCTTGGGACAGGGGGTGGATCAGCCCCAGCATTTT. Its translation: CATLGQGVDQPQHF. The V call is TRBV28, the J call TRBJ1-5; the match to TRBD1 covers 11 bases. Losses at the gene ends were 10 bases for V and 5 bases for J; bases not matched to a gene: 7. The CDR3 is made up of 14 amino acids. CDR1 is MDHEN, CDR2 SYDVKM, per germline.